Presented here are 31 T cell receptor beta chains from one specimen sequenced in a study of Graves' ophthalmopathy and Graves' hyperthyroidism. Amplifying from RNA transcripts, the study obtained TCR beta CDR3 regions. After a first-round RT-PCR with HTBI primers, a second-round multiplex PCR was run. A single record per CDR3 protein comes from TCRdb applying MiXCR to the multiplex PCR reads. Found here are around 1.1 million distinct CDR3 sequences, less than 45% of them singletons; the top ten hold around 10%. Material: peripheral blood or thyroid tissue (not recorded which). Source of these receptors: an adult man with Graves' hyperthyroidism.

Ten or more counts support this clonotype. The J gene is TRBJ1-5, the V gene TRBV7-8; weak D call: TRBD1 (5 bases). The V gene lost 0 bases and the J gene lost 1 base, with 22 bases spanning the gap. The CDR3 covers 20 residues. Germline CDR1 reads SGHVS; CDR2 reads FQNEAQ. This chain's CDR3 is CASSLARPIRDGWSNQPQHF. CDR3 sequence (DNA): TGTGCCAGCAGCTTAGCCCGACCGATCCGGGACGGATGGAGCAATCAGCCCCAGCATTTT.

This clonotype was counted ten times or more. This chain connects TRBV7-9 to TRBJ1-5; 7 bases fit TRBD1. The germline gives CDR1 SEHNR, CDR2 FQNEAQ (reference sequence). This CDR3 spans 15 amino acids. The trim removed 5 bases at V and 4 bases at J, leaving 8 bases unmatched. The CDR3 sequence is CASSAGQNLNQPQHF. The CDR3 DNA reads TGTGCCAGCAGCGCGGGACAGAACCTTAATCAGCCCCAGCATTTT.

The table lists this clonotype with many counts. V and J are TRBV7-7 and TRBJ2-5; tentatively, D is TRBD1 (6 bases). The CDR3 has 15 residues. Looked up from germline, CDR1 is SSHAT and CDR2 is FNYEAQ (reference sequence). Trimming stripped 0 bases from V and 4 bases from J, with 12 bases between. CDR3: CASSLAGQSGETQYF. CDR3 DNA sequence: TGTGCCAGCAGCTTAGCTGGACAGTCCGGAGAGACCCAGTACTTC.

This clonotype was counted at least ten times. CDR3 protein: CSVEELHRGGYGYTF. The CDR3 nucleotides read TGCAGCGTTGAAGAACTTCACAGGGGGGGCTATGGCTACACCTTC. The rearrangement links TRBV29-1 to TRBJ1-2; 8 nucleotides match TRBD1. Germline CDR1 SQVTM, CDR2 ANQGSEA. This CDR3 is built from 15 residues. V lost 0 bases to trimming and J lost 4 bases; unmatched junction nucleotides: 7.

This clonotype was found many times. One end of the junction varies from germline; a read error may be responsible. This sequence joins TRBV5-1 and TRBJ2-2; D is uncertain. Germline V CDR1 and CDR2: SGHRS, YFSETQ. This CDR3 region has 12 residues. The CDR3 protein is CASSLISGELFF. In DNA form, the CDR3 reads TGTGCCAGCAGCTTGATTTCCGGGGAGCTGTTTTTT. The complete variable domain, with remaining parts taken from reference TRBV5-1 and TRBJ2-2, reads KAGVTQTPRYLIKTRGQQVTLSCSPISGHRSVSWYQQTPGQGLQFLFEYFSETQRNKGNFPGRFSGRQFSNSRSEMNVSTLELGDSALYLCASSLISGELFFGEGSRLTVL.

The sample holds many counts of this clonotype. This chain links TRBV7-2 with TRBJ2-7; D perhaps matches TRBD2 (6 bases). The CDR3 length is 14 residues. Germline CDR1 SGHTA, CDR2 FQGNSA. V lost 1 base and J lost 3, with 10 bases in between. The DNA of the CDR3 is TGTGCCAGCAGCTTAGGCGGGATGAACTACGAGCAGTACTTC. Encoded protein: CASSLGGMNYEQYF.

The chain links TRBV12-3 or TRBV12-4 to TRBJ1-4; no definite D call. The germline V and J ends were trimmed by 4 bases and 4 bases, with 7 bases remaining between them. The CDR3 spans 13 residues. In nucleotides, the CDR3 is TGTGCCAGCAGTTCGCGACTTAATGAAAAACTGTTTTTT. This codes for CASSSRLNEKLFF.

The chain carries TRBV7-2 and TRBJ1-3; 8 bases fit TRBD1. The J segment lost 3 bases and the V segment lost 8 bases, leaving 21 bases of the junction unmatched. This CDR3 is built from 19 residues. Germline CDR1 is SGHTA and CDR2 is FQGNSA. The CDR3 spells CASGRRVLGQGFFGNTIYF. CDR3 DNA: TGTGCCAGCGGCCGACGCGTGCTTGGACAGGGCTTCTTTGGAAACACCATATATTTT.

As to this clonotype: A read error may explain this, as a much larger clone is one base away. The rearrangement joins TRBV7-2 to TRBJ2-7, with TRBD2 as a possible D gene (6 bases). Trimming removed 5 bases at V and 6 bases at J, with 20 bases between. This CDR3 region has 15 residues. Per the germline V gene, CDR1 is SGHTA and CDR2 is FQGNSA. The CDR3 loop reads CASSQLGGVNCEQYF. For the CDR3, the DNA is TGTGCCAGCAGCCAACTCGGGGGAGTTAACTGCGAGCAGTACTTC.

The V and J genes are TRBV29-1 and TRBJ1-4, with 7 bases aligning to TRBD1. The CDR3 spans 13 residues. CDR1 and CDR2 (germline): SQVTM, ANQGSEA. Losses at the gene ends were 7 bases for V and 3 bases for J; bases not matched to a gene: 5. CDR3 nucleotide sequence: TGCAGCGCCAGGGGGGCGGCTAATGAAAAACTGTTTTTT. Protein: CSARGAANEKLFF.

V gene TRBV19 combines with J gene TRBJ1-2; the D gene is possibly TRBD1 (5 bases). The CDR3 runs to 15 residues. The germline CDR1 and CDR2 sequences are LNHDA and SQIVND (reference sequence). The V end lost 6 bases, the J end lost 2 bases, and 16 bases lay between the germline ends. As DNA, the CDR3 is TGTGCCAGTAGCCCCTTTGACAGTTTGAACTATGGCTACACCTTC. Residues: CASSPFDSLNYGYTF.

This clonotype has a handful of counts. The J gene is TRBJ1-4, the V gene TRBV4-1; D remains unclear. This CDR3 comprises 12 residues. The germline CDR1 and CDR2 sequences are MGHRA and YSYEKL. The V end lost 1 base, the J end lost 6 bases, and 3 bases lay between the germline ends. Here the CDR3 reads CASSQVYEKLFF. The CDR3 DNA reads as TGCGCCAGCAGCCAAGTGTATGAAAAACTGTTTTTT.

The chain has TRBV6-6 and TRBJ2-7, with unresolved D. Germline assignment: CDR1 MNHNY and CDR2 SVGAGI (reference sequence). The CDR3 runs to 13 residues. Trimming took off 6 bases at V and 0 bases at J, with 9 bases between the two ends. The CDR3 nucleotides are TGTGCCAGCAGATTCCGACTCTCCTACGAGCAGTACTTC. Its translation is CASRFRLSYEQYF.

The CDR3 is CASSQDGLPEAFF. The CDR3 DNA reads TGTGCCAGCAGCCAAGATGGTCTCCCTGAAGCTTTCTTT. The chain joins TRBV4-2 to TRBJ1-1; D is unclear. This CDR3 has 13 amino acids. Trimming cost V 0 bases and J 6 bases, with 8 bases left between them. CDR1 is LGHNA, CDR2 YNFKEQ, per germline.

This CDR3 reads CASSILSLERGTQYF. In DNA, the CDR3 is TGTGCCAGTAGTATCTTGAGCTTGGAGCGGGGTACGCAGTATTTT. The chain recombines TRBV19 with TRBJ2-3; TRBD2 aligns across 7 bases. The CDR3 spans 15 residues. Germline V lookup: CDR1 LNHDA, CDR2 SQIVND (reference sequence). Trimming took 3 bases from V and 8 from J; bases not matched to a gene: 11.

The gene calls are TRBV9 and TRBJ1-4, with 10 bases identical to TRBD1. The CDR3 totals 14 residues. The V gene's germline CDR1 is SGDLS and CDR2 YYNGEE. Unmatched junction bases numbered 5, after V lost 4 bases and J lost 8 bases. Here the CDR3 DNA reads TGTGCCAGCAGCAAGAGGGGACAGGGGGAAAAACTGTTTTTT. This encodes CASSKRGQGEKLFF. Complete variable domain (other parts from reference TRBV9 and TRBJ1-4): DSGVTQTPKHLITATGQRVTLRCSPRSGDLSVYWYQQSLDQGLQFLIQYYNGEERAKGNILERFSAQQFPDLHSELNLSSLELGDSALYFCASSKRGQGEKLFFGSGTQLSVL.

In the case of this clonotype: Possible read error: a much larger clone is one base away. The chain employs TRBV5-1 and TRBJ2-2; possibly TRBD2 for D (5 bases). Germline V gene data show CDR1 as SGHRS and CDR2 as YFSETQ. There are 14 residues in the CDR3. The CDR3 is CAGSLIGVTGELFF. In DNA, the CDR3 is TGTGCCGGCAGCTTAATCGGGGTTACCGGGGAGCTGTTTTTT. The variable domain in full, with the rest retrieved from reference TRBV5-1 and TRBJ2-2, is KAGVTQTPRYLIKTRGQQVTLSCSPISGHRSVSWYQQTPGQGLQFLFEYFSETQRNKGNFPGRFSGRQFSNSRSEMNVSTLELGDSALYLCAGSLIGVTGELFFGEGSRLTVL.

This clonotype was seen ten or more times. J is TRBJ2-5 and V is TRBV29-1; 12 nucleotides align to TRBD2. The CDR3 spans 17 residues. CDR1 and CDR2 (germline): SQVTM, ANQGSEA. V shed 5 bases and J 0 bases; nucleotides not matched to a gene: 10. CDR3 residues: CSVPVGTSGRNQETQYF. The CDR3 nucleotides read TGCAGCGTTCCTGTAGGGACTAGCGGGCGGAACCAAGAGACCCAGTACTTC.

This clonotype showed up many times. V is TRBV29-1 and J is TRBJ2-6; 7 nucleotides line up with TRBD2. CDR3 length: 15 residues. The V and J ends lost 2 bases and 2 bases, in that order; junction bases with no gene match: 3. CDR1 is SQVTM and CDR2 is ANQGSEA in the germline V gene. The DNA for the CDR3 is TGCAGCGTTGAATTGGGGGGGACTGGGGCCAACGTCCTGACTTTC. This codes for CSVELGGTGANVLTF.

Details on this clonotype: With a much larger clone just one base away, this may be a read error. V is TRBV25-1 and J is TRBJ2-2; no reliable D call. Per germline, CDR1 MGHDK and CDR2 SYGVNS. CDR3 length equals 14 residues. The V and J ends lost 4 bases and 2 bases respectively, with 8 bases between them. CDR3 nucleotides: TGTGCCAGCAGTGTGATTCCAAACACCGGGGAGCTGTTTTTT. Its translation: CASSVIPNTGELFF. Together with reference TRBV25-1 and TRBJ2-2, the CDR3 gives the full variable domain: EADIYQTPRYLVIGTGKKITLECSQTMGHDKMYWYQQDPGMELHLIHYSYGVNSTEKGDLSSESTVSRIRTEHFPLTLESARPSHTSQYLCASSVIPNTGELFFGEGSRLTVL.

The genes are TRBV29-1 and TRBJ1-6, with 9 bases fitting TRBD1. V shed 5 bases, J shed 6 bases, and the junction held 5 bases outside the gene matches. CDR1 and CDR2 from the germline V gene are SQVTM and ANQGSEA. The CDR3 loop spans 14 amino acids. CDR3 sequence (DNA): TGCAGCGTTCCACCGGGACAGGGTAATTCACCCCTCCACTTT. It translates to CSVPPGQGNSPLHF.

The gene calls are TRBV4-1 and TRBJ2-5, with TRBD1 identical over 11 bases. The germline CDR1 and CDR2 sequences are MGHRA and YSYEKL. V trimming: 5 bases; J trimming: 3 bases; junction bases outside the gene matches: 8. The CDR3 contains 16 residues. The CDR3 DNA is TGCGCCAGCAGCTTCATACCGGGACAGGGGGAAGAGACCCAGTACTTC. This encodes CASSFIPGQGEETQYF.

Many counts were recorded for this clonotype. The junction shows a germline mismatch at one end, possibly a read error. J is TRBJ2-5 and V is TRBV5-1; 9 positions match TRBD1. The germline V gene encodes CDR1 SGHRS and CDR2 YFSETQ. The CDR3 length is 13 residues. This chain's CDR3 is CASSSGQGETQYF. The CDR3 region has the DNA TGTGCCAGCAGCTCGGGACAGGGCGAGACCCAGTACTTC.

Turning to this clonotype: Because the CDR3 is missing its conserved closing phenylalanine or tryptophan, this is likely a read error. The limits of the CDR3 on the DNA are not certain, so only TCRdb's listed CDR3 is given. The J gene is TRBJ2-5, the V gene TRBV12-3 or TRBV12-4. The length of the CDR3 is 12 amino acids, counting both ends. The CDR3 region is CASSRDQETRYL.

This sequence joins TRBV7-2 and TRBJ2-7; the D is unclear. The CDR3 contains 15 residues. With 1 base removed from V and 3 bases from J, the gap between germline ends came to 13 bases. CDR1 is SGHTA and CDR2 is FQGNSA in the germline V gene. CDR3 sequence: CASSLVLGSSYEQYF. The CDR3 DNA follows: TGTGCCAGCAGCTTAGTGTTAGGTTCGAGCTACGAGCAGTACTTC.

There are many counts of this clonotype. The genes are TRBV6-5 and TRBJ1-1; 8 bases align to TRBD1. The J segment lost 1 base and the V segment lost 2 bases, leaving 3 bases of the junction unmatched. The CDR3 contains 15 residues. The germline gives CDR1 MNHEY, CDR2 SVGAGI. Written as DNA, the CDR3 is TGTGCCAGCAGTTACCGCGGACAGGGGAACACTGAAGCTTTCTTT. As protein: CASSYRGQGNTEAFF.

This clonotype was observed a handful of times. The rearrangement uses TRBV6-6 and TRBJ2-7; the D gene is possibly TRBD1 (6 bases). Germline V gene data show CDR1 as MNHNY and CDR2 as SVGAGI (reference sequence). The CDR3 is 13 amino acids. V was cut by 3 bases and J by 6 bases, with 12 bases left in between. CDR3 sequence (DNA): TGTGCCAGCAGTTATCGCCTAGGGGGCGAGCAGTACTTC. Translating it yields CASSYRLGGEQYF.

The chain joins TRBV30 to TRBJ1-4; no clear D gene. The germline V gene has CDR1 GTSNPN and CDR2 SVGIG (reference sequence). V was clipped by 2 bases and J by 7 bases, with 8 bases between them. The CDR3 is made up of 12 amino acids. CDR3: CAWSWVGEKLFF. The CDR3 DNA reads as TGTGCCTGGAGTTGGGTGGGTGAAAAACTGTTTTTT.

The chain carries TRBV6-1 and TRBJ2-2; 9 bases fit TRBD1. CDR1 and CDR2 (germline): MNHNS, SASEGT. The CDR3 has 15 residues. V was clipped by 2 bases and J by 3 bases; unmatched bases: 1. CDR3 protein: CASSERQGDTGELFF. The CDR3 DNA reads as TGTGCCAGCAGTGAAAGACAGGGGGACACCGGGGAGCTGTTTTTT.

In regard to this clonotype: With a much larger clone just one base away, this may be a read error. The J gene is TRBJ2-7, the V gene TRBV24-1, with D unresolved. Germline CDR1 is KGHDR and CDR2 is SFDVKD. The CDR3 has 14 amino acids. This chain's CDR3 is CATSDSRNSCEQYF. The CDR3 nucleotides are TGTGCCACCAGTGACTCCCGCAACTCCTGCGAGCAGTACTTC.

This clonotype was recorded many times. The chain links TRBV20-1 to TRBJ2-5; 8 positions agree with TRBD2. Germline loops: CDR1 DFQATT, CDR2 SNEGSKA (reference sequence). The CDR3 covers 16 residues. Trimming at V came to 0 bases and at J to 5 bases, leaving 11 bases not matched to a gene. The CDR3 bases are TGCAGTGCTAGAGATTGGATATTCGGGGGGGGCGAGACCCAGTACTTC. Translating gives CSARDWIFGGGETQYF.